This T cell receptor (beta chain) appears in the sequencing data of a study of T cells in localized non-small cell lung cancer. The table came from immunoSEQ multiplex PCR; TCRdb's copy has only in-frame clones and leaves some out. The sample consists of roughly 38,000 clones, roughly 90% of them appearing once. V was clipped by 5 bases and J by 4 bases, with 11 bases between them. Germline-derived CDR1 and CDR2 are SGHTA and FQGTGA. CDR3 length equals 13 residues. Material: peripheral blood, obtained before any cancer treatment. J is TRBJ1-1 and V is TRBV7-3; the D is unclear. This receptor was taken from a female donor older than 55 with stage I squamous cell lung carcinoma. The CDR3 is CASSPLGGTEAFF. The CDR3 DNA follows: TGTGCCAGCAGCCCGCTGGGAGGCACTGAAGCTTTCTTT.